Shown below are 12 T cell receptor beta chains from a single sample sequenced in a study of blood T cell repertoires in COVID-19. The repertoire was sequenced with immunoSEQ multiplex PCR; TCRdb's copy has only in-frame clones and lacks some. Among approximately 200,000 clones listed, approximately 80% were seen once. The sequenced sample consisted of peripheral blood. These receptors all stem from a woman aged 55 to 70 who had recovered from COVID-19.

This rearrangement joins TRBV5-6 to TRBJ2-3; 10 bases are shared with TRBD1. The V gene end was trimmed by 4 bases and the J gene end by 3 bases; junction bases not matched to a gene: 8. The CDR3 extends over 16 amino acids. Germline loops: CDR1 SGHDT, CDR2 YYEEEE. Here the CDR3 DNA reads TGTGCCAGCAGCGAATCCGGGACAGGGGTTACAGATACGCAGTATTTT. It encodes CASSESGTGVTDTQYF.

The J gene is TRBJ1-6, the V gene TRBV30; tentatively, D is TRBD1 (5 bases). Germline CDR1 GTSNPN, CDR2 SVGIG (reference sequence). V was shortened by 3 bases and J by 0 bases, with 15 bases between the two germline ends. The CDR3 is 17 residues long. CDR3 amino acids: CAWRRGRLSSYNSPLHF. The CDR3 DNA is TGTGCCTGGAGGCGGGGCAGGCTGAGCTCCTATAATTCACCCCTCCACTTT.

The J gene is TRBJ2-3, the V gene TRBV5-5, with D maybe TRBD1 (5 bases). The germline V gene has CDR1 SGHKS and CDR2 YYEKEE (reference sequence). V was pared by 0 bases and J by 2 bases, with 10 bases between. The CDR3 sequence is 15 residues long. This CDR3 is CASSLVLRATDTQYF. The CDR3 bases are TGTGCCAGCAGCTTGGTTCTCAGGGCCACAGATACGCAGTATTTT.

The CDR3 nucleotides are TGTGCCAGCAGCAAAGGACTAGCGGGGGGCATGAATGAGCAGTTCTTC. Protein product: CASSKGLAGGMNEQFF. The chain joins TRBV7-3 to TRBJ2-1, with 14 bases lining up with TRBD2. Germline V gene sequence: CDR1 SGHTA, CDR2 FQGTGA. The ends lost 5 bases at V and 7 bases at J; junction bases unmatched: 7. CDR3 length equals 16 residues.

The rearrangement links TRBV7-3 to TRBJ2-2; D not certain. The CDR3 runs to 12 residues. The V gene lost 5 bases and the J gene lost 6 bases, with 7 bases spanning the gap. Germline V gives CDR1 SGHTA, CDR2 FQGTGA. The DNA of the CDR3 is TGTGCCAGCAGCCCGTCGTCCGGGGAGCTGTTTTTT. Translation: CASSPSSGELFF.

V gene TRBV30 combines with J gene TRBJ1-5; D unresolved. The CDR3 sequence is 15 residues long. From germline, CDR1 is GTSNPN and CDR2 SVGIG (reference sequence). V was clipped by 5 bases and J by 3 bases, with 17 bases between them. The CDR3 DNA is TGTGCCTGGCAATACGGCGGGTTTAACAATCAGCCCCAGCATTTT. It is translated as CAWQYGGFNNQPQHF.

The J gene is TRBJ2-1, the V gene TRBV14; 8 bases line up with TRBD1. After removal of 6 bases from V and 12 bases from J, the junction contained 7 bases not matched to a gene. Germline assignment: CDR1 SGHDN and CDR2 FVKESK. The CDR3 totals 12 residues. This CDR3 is CASRRPGGRQFF. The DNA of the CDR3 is TGTGCCAGCAGGAGGCCAGGGGGCAGGCAGTTCTTC.

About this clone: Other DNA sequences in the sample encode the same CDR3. CDR3 residues: CASSPGTGPYEQYF. CDR3 in DNA: TGTGCCAGCAGCCCAGGGACAGGGCCCTACGAGCAGTACTTC. The J gene is TRBJ2-7, the V gene TRBV7-3, with TRBD1 matching 9 bases. V trimming: 5 bases; J trimming: 2 bases; junction bases outside the gene matches: 4. Germline CDR1 reads SGHTA; CDR2 reads FQGTGA. The CDR3 spans 14 residues.

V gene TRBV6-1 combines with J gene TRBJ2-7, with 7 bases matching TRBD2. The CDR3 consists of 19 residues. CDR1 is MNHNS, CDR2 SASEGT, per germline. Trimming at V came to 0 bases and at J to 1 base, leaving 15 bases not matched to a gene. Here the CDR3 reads CASSEARLVVLGGSYEQYF. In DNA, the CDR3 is TGTGCCAGCAGTGAAGCGCGATTGGTCGTCCTCGGGGGGTCCTACGAGCAGTACTTC.

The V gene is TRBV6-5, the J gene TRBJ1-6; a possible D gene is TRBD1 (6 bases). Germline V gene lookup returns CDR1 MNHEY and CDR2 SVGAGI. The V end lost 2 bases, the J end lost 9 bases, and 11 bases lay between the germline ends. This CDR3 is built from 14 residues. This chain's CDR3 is CASSYRGAGSPLHF. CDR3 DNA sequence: TGTGCCAGCAGTTACCGGGGGGCCGGTTCACCCCTCCACTTT.

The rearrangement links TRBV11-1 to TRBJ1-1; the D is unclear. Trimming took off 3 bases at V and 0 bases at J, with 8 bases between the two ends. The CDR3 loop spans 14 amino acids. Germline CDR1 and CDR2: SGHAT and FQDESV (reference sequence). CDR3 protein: CASSLSRLNTEAFF. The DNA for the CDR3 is TGTGCCAGCAGCTTGAGCCGTCTGAACACTGAAGCTTTCTTT.

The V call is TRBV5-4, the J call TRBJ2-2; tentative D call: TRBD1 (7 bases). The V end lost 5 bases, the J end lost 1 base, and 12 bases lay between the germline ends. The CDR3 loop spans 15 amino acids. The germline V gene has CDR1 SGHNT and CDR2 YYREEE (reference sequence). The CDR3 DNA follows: TGTGCCAGCAGGGAGGGACAGCAGAACACCGGGGAGCTGTTTTTT. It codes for CASREGQQNTGELFF.